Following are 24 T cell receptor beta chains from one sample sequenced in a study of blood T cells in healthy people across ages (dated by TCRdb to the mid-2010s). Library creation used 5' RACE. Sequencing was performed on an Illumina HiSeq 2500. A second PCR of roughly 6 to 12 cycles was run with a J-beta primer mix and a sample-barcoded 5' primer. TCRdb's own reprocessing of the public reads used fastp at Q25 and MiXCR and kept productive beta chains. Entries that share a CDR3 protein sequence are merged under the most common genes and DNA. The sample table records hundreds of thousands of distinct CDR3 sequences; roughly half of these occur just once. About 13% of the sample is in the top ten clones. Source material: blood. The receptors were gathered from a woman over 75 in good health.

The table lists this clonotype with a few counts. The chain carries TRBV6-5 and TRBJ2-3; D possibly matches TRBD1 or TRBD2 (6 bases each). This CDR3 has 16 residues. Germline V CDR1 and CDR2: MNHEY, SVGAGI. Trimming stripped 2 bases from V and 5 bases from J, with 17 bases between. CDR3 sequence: CASSYHEKGGQDTQYF. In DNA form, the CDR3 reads TGTGCCAGCAGTTACCATGAGAAGGGGGGACAAGATACGCAGTATTTT.

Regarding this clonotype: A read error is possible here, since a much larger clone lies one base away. The CDR3 loop is CASSPDTLEQYF. For the CDR3, the DNA is TGTGCCAGCAGCCCGGATACGCTCGAGCAGTACTTC. The V call is TRBV3-1, the J call TRBJ2-1; D is uncertain. The DNA matches TRBJ2-7 better at its end, which makes the J call doubtful. This CDR3 has 12 residues. Germline V CDR1 and CDR2: LGHDT, YNNKEL (reference sequence).

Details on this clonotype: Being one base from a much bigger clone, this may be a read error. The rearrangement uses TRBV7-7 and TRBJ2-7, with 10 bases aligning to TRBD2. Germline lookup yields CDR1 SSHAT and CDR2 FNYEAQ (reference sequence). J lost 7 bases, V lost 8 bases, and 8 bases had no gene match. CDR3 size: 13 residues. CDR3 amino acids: CASAIAGGYEQYF. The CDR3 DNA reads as TGTGCCAGCGCGATAGCGGGAGGATATGAGCAGTACTTC.

The CDR3 nucleotides read TGTGCCAGCATCCCTCTCGGTTCCACCGGGGAGCTGTTTTTT. Translated, it gives CASIPLGSTGELFF. This chain connects TRBV27 to TRBJ2-2; D is uncertain. Trimming took 7 bases from V and 4 from J, leaving 13 bases between them. Germline values: CDR1 MNHEY, CDR2 SMNVEV (reference sequence). This CDR3 has 14 residues.

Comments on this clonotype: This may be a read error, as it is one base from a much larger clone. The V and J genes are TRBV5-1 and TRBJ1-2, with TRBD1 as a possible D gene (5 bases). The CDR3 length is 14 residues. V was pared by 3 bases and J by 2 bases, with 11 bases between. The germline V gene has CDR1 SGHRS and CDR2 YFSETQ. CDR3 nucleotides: TGCGCCAGCAGCTGCACAGGCGAGAACTATGGCTACACCTTC. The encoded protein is CASSCTGENYGYTF.

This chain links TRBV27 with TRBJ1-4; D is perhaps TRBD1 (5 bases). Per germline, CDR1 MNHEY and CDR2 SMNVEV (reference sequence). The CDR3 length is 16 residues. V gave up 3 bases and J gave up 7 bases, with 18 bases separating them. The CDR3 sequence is CASSLRGAAWSEKLFF. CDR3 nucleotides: TGTGCCAGCAGTTTGAGAGGGGCCGCTTGGAGTGAAAAACTGTTTTTT.

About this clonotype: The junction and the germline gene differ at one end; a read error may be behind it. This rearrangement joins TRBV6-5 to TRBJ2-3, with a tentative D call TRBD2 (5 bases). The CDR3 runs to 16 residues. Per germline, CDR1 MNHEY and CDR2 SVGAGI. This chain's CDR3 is CAGSYSYGEGADTQYF. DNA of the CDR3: TGTGCCGGCAGCTACTCGTACGGGGAAGGCGCAGATACGCAGTATTTT.

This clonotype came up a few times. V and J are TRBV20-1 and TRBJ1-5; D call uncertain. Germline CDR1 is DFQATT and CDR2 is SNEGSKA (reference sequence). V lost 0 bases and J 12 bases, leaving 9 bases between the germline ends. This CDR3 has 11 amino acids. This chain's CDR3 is CSARDVTVQHF. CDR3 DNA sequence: TGCAGTGCTAGAGATGTCACGGTCCAGCATTTT.

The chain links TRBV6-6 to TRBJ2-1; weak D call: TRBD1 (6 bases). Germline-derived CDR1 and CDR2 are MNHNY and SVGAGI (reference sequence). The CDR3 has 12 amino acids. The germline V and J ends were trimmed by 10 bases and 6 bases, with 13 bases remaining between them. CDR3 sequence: CATRDTFNEQFF. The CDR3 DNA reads TGTGCCACCCGGGACACGTTCAATGAGCAGTTCTTC.

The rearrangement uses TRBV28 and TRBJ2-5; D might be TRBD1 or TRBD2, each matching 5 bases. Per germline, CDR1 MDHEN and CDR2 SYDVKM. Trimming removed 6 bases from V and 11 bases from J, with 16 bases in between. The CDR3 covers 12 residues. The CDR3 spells CASRERGDEQYF. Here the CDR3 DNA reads TGTGCCAGCAGGGAGAGGGGCGATGAGCAGTACTTC.

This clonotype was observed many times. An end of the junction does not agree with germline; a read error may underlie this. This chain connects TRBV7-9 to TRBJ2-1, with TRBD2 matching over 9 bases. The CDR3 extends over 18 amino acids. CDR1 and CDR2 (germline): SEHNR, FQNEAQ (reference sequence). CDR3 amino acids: CASSLARTSAKKSHEQFF. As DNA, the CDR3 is TGTGCCAGCAGCCTAGCCCGGACTAGCGCAAAAAAAAGCCATGAGCAGTTCTTC.

This CDR3 is CASSQALWRVRRDDQETQYF. The DNA of the CDR3 is TGTGCCAGCAGCCAAGCTCTCTGGCGGGTGAGGAGGGACGATCAGGAGACCCAGTACTTC. The chain recombines TRBV3-1 with TRBJ2-5; D perhaps matches TRBD2 (6 bases). CDR1 is LGHDT and CDR2 is YNNKEL in the germline V gene (reference sequence). V lost 1 base and J 5 bases, leaving 29 bases between the germline ends. The CDR3 length is 20 residues.

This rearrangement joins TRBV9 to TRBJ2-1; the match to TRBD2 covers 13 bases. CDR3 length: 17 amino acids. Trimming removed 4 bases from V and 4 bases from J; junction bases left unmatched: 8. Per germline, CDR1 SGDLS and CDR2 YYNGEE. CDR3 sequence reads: CASSPLAGGLSYNEQFF. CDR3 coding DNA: TGTGCCAGCAGCCCACTAGCGGGGGGGCTAAGTTACAATGAGCAGTTCTTC. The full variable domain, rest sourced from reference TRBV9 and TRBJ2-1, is DSGVTQTPKHLITATGQRVTLRCSPRSGDLSVYWYQQSLDQGLQFLIQYYNGEERAKGNILERFSAQQFPDLHSELNLSSLELGDSALYFCASSPLAGGLSYNEQFFGPGTRLTVL.

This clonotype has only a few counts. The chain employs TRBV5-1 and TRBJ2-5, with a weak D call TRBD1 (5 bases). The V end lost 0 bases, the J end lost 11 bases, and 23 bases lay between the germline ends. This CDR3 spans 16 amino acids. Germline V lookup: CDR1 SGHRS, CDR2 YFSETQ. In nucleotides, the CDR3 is TGCGCCAGCAGCTTGGAACCCAGGGTTGGTTACAATGAGCAGTACTTC. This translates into CASSLEPRVGYNEQYF.

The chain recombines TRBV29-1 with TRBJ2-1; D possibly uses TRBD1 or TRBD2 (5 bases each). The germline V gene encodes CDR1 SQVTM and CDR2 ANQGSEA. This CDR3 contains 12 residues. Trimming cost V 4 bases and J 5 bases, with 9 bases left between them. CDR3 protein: CSVAMGHNEQFF. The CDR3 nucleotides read TGCAGCGTTGCCATGGGACACAATGAGCAGTTCTTC.

CDR3 bases: TGTGCCTGGGCCGAGGGGGGTGGGCAGCCCCAGCATTTT. Translated: CAWAEGGGQPQHF. The V gene is TRBV30, the J gene TRBJ1-5, with D maybe TRBD1 (6 bases). Germline V gene sequence: CDR1 GTSNPN, CDR2 SVGIG (reference sequence). The CDR3 contains 13 residues. The V end lost 5 bases, the J end lost 7 bases, and 15 bases lay between the germline ends. Full variable domain (outside the CDR3, taken from reference TRBV30 and TRBJ1-5): SQTIHQWPATLVQPVGSPLSLECTVEGTSNPNLYWYRQAAGRGLQLLFYSVGIGQISSEVPQNLSASRPQDRQFILSSKKLLLSDSGFYLCAWAEGGGQPQHFGDGTRLSIL.

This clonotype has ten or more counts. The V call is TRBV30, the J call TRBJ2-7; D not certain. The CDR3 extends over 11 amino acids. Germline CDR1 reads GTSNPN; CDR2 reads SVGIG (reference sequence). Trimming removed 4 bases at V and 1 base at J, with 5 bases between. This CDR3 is CAWTGSYEQYF. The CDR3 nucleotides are TGTGCCTGGACCGGATCCTACGAGCAGTACTTC.

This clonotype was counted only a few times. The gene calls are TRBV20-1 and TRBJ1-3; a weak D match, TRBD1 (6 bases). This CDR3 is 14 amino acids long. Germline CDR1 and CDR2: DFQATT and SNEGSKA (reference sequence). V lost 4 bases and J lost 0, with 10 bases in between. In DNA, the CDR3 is TGCAGTGCTACCCACAGGGACTCTGGAAACACCATATATTTT. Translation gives CSATHRDSGNTIYF.

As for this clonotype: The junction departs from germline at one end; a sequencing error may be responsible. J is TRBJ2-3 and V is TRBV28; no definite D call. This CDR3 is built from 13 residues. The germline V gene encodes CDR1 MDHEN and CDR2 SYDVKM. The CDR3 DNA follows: TGTGCCAGCAGTTTATTTGGCACAGATATGCAGTATTTT. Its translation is CASSLFGTDMQYF. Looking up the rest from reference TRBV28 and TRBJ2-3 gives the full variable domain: DVKVTQSSRYLVKRTGEKVFLECVQDMDHENMFWYRQDPGLGLRLIYFSYDVKMKEKGDIPEGYSVSREKKERFSLILESASTNQTSMYLCASSLFGTDMQYFGPGTRLTVL.

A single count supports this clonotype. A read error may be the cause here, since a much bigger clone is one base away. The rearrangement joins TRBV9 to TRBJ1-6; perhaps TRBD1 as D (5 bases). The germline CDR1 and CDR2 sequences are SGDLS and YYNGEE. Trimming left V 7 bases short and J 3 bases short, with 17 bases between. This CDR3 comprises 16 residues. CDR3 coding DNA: TGTGCCAGCCGCCCGGGGGAAAGCGACTATAATTCACCCCTCCACTTT. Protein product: CASRPGESDYNSPLHF.

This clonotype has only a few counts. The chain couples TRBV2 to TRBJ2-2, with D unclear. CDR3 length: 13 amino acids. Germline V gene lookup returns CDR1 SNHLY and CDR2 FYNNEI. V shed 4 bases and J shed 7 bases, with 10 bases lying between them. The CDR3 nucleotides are TGTGCCAGCAGTGCCAGGTGGGGCGGGGAGCTGTTTTTT. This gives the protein CASSARWGGELFF.

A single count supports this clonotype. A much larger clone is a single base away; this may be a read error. The DNA for the CDR3 is TGCAGCGTTGAAGCACCAGGACCGGATACGCAGTATTTT. Amino acid sequence: CSVEAPGPDTQYF. This chain connects TRBV29-1 to TRBJ2-3; D is ambiguous. The CDR3 covers 13 residues. V dropped 1 base and J dropped 6 bases, with 11 bases sitting between them. The germline gives CDR1 SQVTM, CDR2 ANQGSEA.

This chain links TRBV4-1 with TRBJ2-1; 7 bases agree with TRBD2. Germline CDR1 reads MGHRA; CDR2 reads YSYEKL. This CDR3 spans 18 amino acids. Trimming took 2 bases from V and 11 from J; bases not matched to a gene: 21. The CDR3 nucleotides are TGCGCCAGCAGCCAATCCCGACTATTGGGGAGGGGTGGCCATAAGCAGTTCTTC. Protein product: CASSQSRLLGRGGHKQFF.

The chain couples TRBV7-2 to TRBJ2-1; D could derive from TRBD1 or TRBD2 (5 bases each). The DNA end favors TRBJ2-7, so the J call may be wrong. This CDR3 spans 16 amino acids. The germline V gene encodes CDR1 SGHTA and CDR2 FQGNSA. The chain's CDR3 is CASSLVGGIIYNEQYF. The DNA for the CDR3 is TGTGCCAGCAGCTTAGTTGGGGGTATAATATACAATGAGCAGTACTTC.